Each of the 11 T cell receptor beta chains below was sequenced from the same sample in a study of blood T cell repertoires in COVID-19. The protocol was immunoSEQ multiplex PCR, while the TCRdb copy is restricted to in-frame clones and leaves out a portion. This sample has 190,000 or so clones; around 87% occur once, and the top ten carry less than 3%. Sequencing input: peripheral blood. These receptors were collected from a man aged 40-55 years with active or convalescent COVID-19.

The genes are TRBV14 and TRBJ1-4; D is uncertain. The V end lost 1 base, the J end lost 8 bases, and 8 bases lay between the germline ends. CDR3 length equals 13 residues. Germline V gene lookup returns CDR1 SGHDN and CDR2 FVKESK. The DNA for the CDR3 is TGTGCCAGCAGCCAAGGGGCCGCCGAAAAACTGTTTTTT. Protein product: CASSQGAAEKLFF.

This clone showed up just a few times. For the CDR3, the DNA is TGTGCCAGCAGTTACCACCGGGACAGGGGGTTGCACGAGCAGTACTTC. Residues: CASSYHRDRGLHEQYF. V is TRBV28 and J is TRBJ2-7; 11 bases agree with TRBD1. Germline assignment: CDR1 MDHEN and CDR2 SYDVKM. CDR3 length: 16 residues. The V segment lost 4 bases and the J segment 5 bases; nucleotides outside the gene matches: 10.

The V gene is TRBV5-1, the J gene TRBJ2-2; D gene ambiguous. V dropped 4 bases and J dropped 6 bases, with 13 bases sitting between them. This CDR3 is built from 14 residues. Looked up from germline, CDR1 is SGHRS and CDR2 is YFSETQ. CDR3 sequence reads: CASSTEDQPGELFF. Here the CDR3 DNA reads TGCGCCAGCAGCACAGAAGATCAACCCGGGGAGCTGTTTTTT.

CDR3 loop: CASSIRLAGVETQYF. The CDR3 DNA sequence: TGTGCCAGTAGTATCAGACTAGCGGGGGTAGAGACCCAGTACTTC. V usage is TRBV19 and J usage is TRBJ2-5, with 12 bases that match TRBD2. The CDR3 runs to 15 residues. With V trimmed by 3 bases and J by 4 bases, 3 bases remained unmatched. CDR1 and CDR2 (germline): LNHDA, SQIVND (reference sequence).

This clone came up a few times. The chain uses TRBV18 and TRBJ1-4; unclear D gene. Germline V CDR1 and CDR2: KGHSH, LQKENI. The CDR3 covers 14 residues. V gave up 1 base and J gave up 5 bases, with 8 bases separating them. Here the CDR3 DNA reads TGTGCCAGCTCACCACTACGGTCGAATGAAAAACTGTTTTTT. Its translation is CASSPLRSNEKLFF.

This clone was seen once. The chain links TRBV7-2 to TRBJ2-1; weak D call: TRBD2 (7 bases). Trimming stripped 1 base from V and 7 bases from J, with 14 bases between. This CDR3 is 15 amino acids long. Per the germline V gene, CDR1 is SGHTA and CDR2 is FQGNSA. CDR3 protein: CASSLGGGAGNEQFF. As DNA, the CDR3 is TGTGCCAGCAGCTTAGGAGGGGGGGCCGGGAATGAGCAGTTCTTC.

The rearrangement uses TRBV4-2 and TRBJ1-2, with D possibly TRBD1 on 5 matching bases. V lost 0 bases to trimming and J lost 6 bases, with 11 bases between them. Germline CDR1 and CDR2: LGHNA and YNFKEQ. CDR3 length: 14 residues. CDR3 sequence: CASSQDPGSDGYTF. The CDR3 nucleotides read TGTGCCAGCAGCCAAGACCCAGGGTCCGATGGCTACACCTTC.

The chain carries TRBV19 and TRBJ1-2; TRBD1 matches at 7 bases. The CDR3 totals 13 residues. V shed 8 bases, J shed 3 bases, and the junction held 6 bases outside the gene matches. Germline CDR1 reads LNHDA; CDR2 reads SQIVND (reference sequence). DNA for the CDR3: TGTGCCAGTGGACTGGGGACAGACTATGGCTACACCTTC. Translating gives CASGLGTDYGYTF.

V gene TRBV5-1 combines with J gene TRBJ2-7, with D maybe TRBD2 (6 bases). This CDR3 is built from 16 residues. Trimming removed 1 base from V and 1 base from J, with 15 bases in between. Germline CDR1 and CDR2: SGHRS and YFSETQ. CDR3 protein: CASSLPQTGLSYEQYF. The DNA for the CDR3 is TGCGCCAGCAGCTTGCCACAAACGGGACTGTCCTACGAGCAGTACTTC.

The chain joins TRBV28 to TRBJ1-1, with TRBD1 matching 7 bases. The CDR3 length is 17 residues. Germline V gene lookup returns CDR1 MDHEN and CDR2 SYDVKM. V dropped 8 bases and J dropped 4; count of bases not matched to a gene: 19. The CDR3 region has the DNA TGTGCCAGCTTATTTTCCCATGGTGGGGACAGATCCACTGAAGCTTTCTTT. Its translation: CASLFSHGGDRSTEAFF.

Here the CDR3 DNA reads TGTGCCAGCAGTGATATGGAGGCTCGGTACGAGCAGTACTTC. Amino acid sequence: CASSDMEARYEQYF. This chain joins TRBV25-1 and TRBJ2-7; TRBD2 might be the D (5 bases). CDR1 is MGHDK and CDR2 is SYGVNS in the germline V gene. The CDR3 is 14 residues long. V shed 3 bases and J shed 4 bases, with 13 bases lying between them.